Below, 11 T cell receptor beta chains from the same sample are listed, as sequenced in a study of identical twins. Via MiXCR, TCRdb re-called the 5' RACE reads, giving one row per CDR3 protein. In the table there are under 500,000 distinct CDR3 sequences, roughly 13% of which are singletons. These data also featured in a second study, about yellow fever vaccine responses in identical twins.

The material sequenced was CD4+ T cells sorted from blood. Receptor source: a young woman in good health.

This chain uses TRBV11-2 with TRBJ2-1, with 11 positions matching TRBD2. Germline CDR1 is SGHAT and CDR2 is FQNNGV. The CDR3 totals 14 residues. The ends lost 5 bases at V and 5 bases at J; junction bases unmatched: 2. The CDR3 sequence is CASSTGLADNEQFF. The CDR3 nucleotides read TGTGCCAGCAGCACGGGACTAGCGGACAATGAGCAGTTCTTC.

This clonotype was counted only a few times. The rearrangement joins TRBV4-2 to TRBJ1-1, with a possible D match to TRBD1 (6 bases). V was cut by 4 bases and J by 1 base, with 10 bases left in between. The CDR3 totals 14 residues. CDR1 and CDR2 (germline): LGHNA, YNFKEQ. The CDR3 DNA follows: TGTGCCAGCAGCCCTGACAGGACGAACACTGAAGCTTTCTTT. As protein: CASSPDRTNTEAFF.

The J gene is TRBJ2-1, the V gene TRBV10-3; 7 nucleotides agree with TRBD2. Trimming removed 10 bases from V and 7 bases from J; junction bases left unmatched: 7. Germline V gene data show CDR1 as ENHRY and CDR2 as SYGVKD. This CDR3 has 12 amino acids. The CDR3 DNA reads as TGTGCCACCCGACTAGCTATGAATGAGCAGTTCTTC. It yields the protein CATRLAMNEQFF.

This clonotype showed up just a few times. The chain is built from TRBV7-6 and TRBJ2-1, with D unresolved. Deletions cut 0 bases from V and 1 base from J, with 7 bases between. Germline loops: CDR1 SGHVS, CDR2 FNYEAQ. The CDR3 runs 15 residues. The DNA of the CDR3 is TGTGCCAGCAGCTTAGCGAGCGCGTCCTACAATGAGCAGTTCTTC. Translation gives CASSLASASYNEQFF.

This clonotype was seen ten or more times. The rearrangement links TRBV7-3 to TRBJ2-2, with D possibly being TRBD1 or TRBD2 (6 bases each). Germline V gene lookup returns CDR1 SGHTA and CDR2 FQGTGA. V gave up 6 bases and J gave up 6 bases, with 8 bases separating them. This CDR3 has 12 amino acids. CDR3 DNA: TGTGCCAGCAGGGAGGGGGCCGGGGAGCTGTTTTTT. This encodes CASREGAGELFF.

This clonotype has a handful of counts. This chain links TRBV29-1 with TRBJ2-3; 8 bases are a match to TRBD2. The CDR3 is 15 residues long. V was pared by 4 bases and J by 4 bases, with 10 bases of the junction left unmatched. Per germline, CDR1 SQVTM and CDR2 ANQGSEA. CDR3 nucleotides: TGCAGCGTTGTAGGGACTAGGGGGTTTTCAGATACGCAGTATTTT. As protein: CSVVGTRGFSDTQYF.

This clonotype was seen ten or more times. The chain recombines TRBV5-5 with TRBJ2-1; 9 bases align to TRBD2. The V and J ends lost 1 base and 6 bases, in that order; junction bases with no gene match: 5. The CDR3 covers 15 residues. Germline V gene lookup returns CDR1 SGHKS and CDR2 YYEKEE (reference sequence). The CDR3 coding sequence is TGTGCCAGCAGCTTGCCTAGCGGGGCATCCAATGAGCAGTTCTTC. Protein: CASSLPSGASNEQFF.

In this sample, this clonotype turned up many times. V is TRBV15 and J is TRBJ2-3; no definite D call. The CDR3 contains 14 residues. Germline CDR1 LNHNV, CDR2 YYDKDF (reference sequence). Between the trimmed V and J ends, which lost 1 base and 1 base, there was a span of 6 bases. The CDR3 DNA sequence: TGTGCCACCAGCAGAGGTTCGGGCACAGATACGCAGTATTTT. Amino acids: CATSRGSGTDTQYF.

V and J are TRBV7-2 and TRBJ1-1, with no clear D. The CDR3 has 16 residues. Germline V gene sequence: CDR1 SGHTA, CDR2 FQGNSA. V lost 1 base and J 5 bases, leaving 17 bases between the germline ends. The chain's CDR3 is CASSLGLATAGTEAFF. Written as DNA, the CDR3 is TGTGCCAGCAGCTTAGGTCTTGCAACGGCCGGGACTGAAGCTTTCTTT.

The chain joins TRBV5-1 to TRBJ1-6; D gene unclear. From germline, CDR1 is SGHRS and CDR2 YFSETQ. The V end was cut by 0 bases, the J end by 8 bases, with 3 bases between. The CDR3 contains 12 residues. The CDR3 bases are TGCGCCAGCAGCTTGGATCATTCACCCCTCCACTTT. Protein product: CASSLDHSPLHF. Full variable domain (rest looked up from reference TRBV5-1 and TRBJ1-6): KAGVTQTPRYLIKTRGQQVTLSCSPISGHRSVSWYQQTPGQGLQFLFEYFSETQRNKGNFPGRFSGRQFSNSRSEMNVSTLELGDSALYLCASSLDHSPLHFGNGTRLTVT.

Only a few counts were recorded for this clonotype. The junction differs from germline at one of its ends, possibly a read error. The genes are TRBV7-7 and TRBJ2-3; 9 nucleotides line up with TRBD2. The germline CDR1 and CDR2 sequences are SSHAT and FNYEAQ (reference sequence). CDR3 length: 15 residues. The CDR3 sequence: CASSLSAGGPDTQYF. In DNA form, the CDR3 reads TGTGCTAGCAGCTTAAGTGCGGGGGGGCCAGATACGCAGTATTTT.